This T cell receptor (beta chain) emerged from a study of T cell changes during pregnancy in multiple sclerosis. Profiled with immunoSEQ multiplex PCR; TCRdb holds only in-frame clones, not every one. The sample carries 80,000 or so clones, over 85% recorded once. Per germline, CDR1 MNHNY and CDR2 SVGAGI (reference sequence). V was clipped by 5 bases and J by 5 bases; unmatched bases: 6. The CDR3 length is 15 residues. This chain uses TRBV6-6 with TRBJ2-7; 13 positions agree with TRBD2. The source material was peripheral blood, sampled in the second trimester of pregnancy. The source is a female donor in good health, enrolled as a control in a pregnancy study. The CDR3 DNA follows: TGTGCCAGCAGTAACGGACTAGCGGGAGTCCACGAGCAGTACTTC. It translates to CASSNGLAGVHEQYF.